These 19 T cell receptor beta chains originate from one sample sequenced in a study of T cells in women clearing cervical HPV infection. Sequenced by immunoSEQ multiplex PCR; TCRdb stores in-frame clones only, minus some. This repertoire comprises about 33,000 clones; its ten largest clones make up 7.5% to 10%. The material sequenced was blood buffy coat. Source of these receptors: a woman between 18 and 75 years old with a cervical HPV16 infection that either progressed to CIN3+ or cleared (not recorded which).

Concerning this clone itself: The read falls 3 residues short of the CDR3 end, and the missing part is taken from the germline J gene. V and J are TRBV10-3 and TRBJ1-2; 9 positions agree with TRBD1. J gave up 3 bases and V 6 bases, and 5 bases lay outside the gene matches. The CDR3 has 14 amino acids. Germline-derived CDR1 and CDR2 are ENHRY and SYGVKD. The CDR3 reads CAIRATGGDYGYTF. CDR3 DNA, as far as it was read: TGTGCCATCAGGGCTACAGGGGGCGACTATGGC.

A word on this clone: The read terminates 3 residues ahead of where the CDR3 ends, so the germline J gene completes it. The J gene is TRBJ2-2, the V gene TRBV7-9, with unresolved D. The germline V gene has CDR1 SEHNR and CDR2 FQNEAQ (reference sequence). The length of the CDR3 is 14 residues. V was cut by 1 base and J by 2 bases, with 5 bases left in between. The CDR3 reads CASSLGANTGELFF. The sequenced part of the CDR3 DNA is TGTGCCAGCAGCTTAGGAGCTAACACCGGGGAG.

On this clone itself: The sequenced fragment ends 3 residues before the CDR3 boundary, so the rest is inferred from the germline J gene. This chain connects TRBV5-6 to TRBJ2-4, with TRBD1 matching 9 bases. This CDR3 has 15 amino acids. In germline, CDR1 is SGHDT, CDR2 YYEEEE. CDR3 sequence: CASSLGDRAAYGQYF. The CDR3 DNA, read in part, is TGTGCCAGCAGCTTGGGGGACAGGGCAGCCTATGGT.

Turning to this clone: With the read ending 3 residues before the CDR3 end, the germline J gene is used to fill in that end. This chain connects TRBV19 to TRBJ1-5; 8 bases align to TRBD1. The CDR3 runs 14 residues. Trimming took 5 bases from V and 3 from J; bases not matched to a gene: 3. Germline values: CDR1 LNHDA, CDR2 SQIVND (reference sequence). CDR3 in amino acids: CASSPRGHNQPQHF. Partial CDR3 DNA: TGTGCCAGTAGTCCCAGGGGGCACAATCAGCCC.

The DNA read from the CDR3 is TGCAGTGCTAGAGATCCCGGACAGGACACCGGGGAG. As protein: CSARDPGQDTGE. The full CDR3 protein is CSARDPGQDTGELFF. The rearrangement links TRBV20-1 to TRBJ2-2; TRBD1 matches at 7 bases. The read is 3 residues too short to cover the CDR3 end, so that end is filled in from the germline J gene. CDR3 size: 15 residues. Looked up from germline, CDR1 is DFQATT and CDR2 is SNEGSKA (reference sequence). Germline trimming cut 0 bases from V and 3 bases from J; bases unmatched to any gene: 4.

As to this clone: The read gets to within 3 residues of the CDR3 end, and the germline J gene fills in the rest. The gene calls are TRBV2 and TRBJ2-3; 10 bases align to TRBD2. Germline lookup yields CDR1 SNHLY and CDR2 FYNNEI. The CDR3 runs to 16 residues. Unmatched junction bases numbered 3, after V lost 2 bases and J lost 1 base. The chain's CDR3 is CASSERSGGGTDTQYF. The covered CDR3 bases are TGTGCCAGCAGTGAACGAAGCGGGGGGGGCACAGATACG.

Worth noting for this clone: The read ends 3 residues shy of where the CDR3 ends; the end is completed using the germline J gene. The chain couples TRBV30 to TRBJ2-2; 7 bases are a match to TRBD2. The CDR3 loop spans 15 amino acids. V was clipped by 0 bases and J by 9 bases; unmatched bases: 10. CDR1 and CDR2 from the germline V gene are GTSNPN and SVGIG (reference sequence). CDR3 DNA, as far as it was read: TGTGCCTGGAGTGTAGCAGCGGGGTCTGGCTGGGAG. Protein: CAWSVAAGSGWE. The CDR3 in full is CAWSVAAGSGWELFF.

The CDR3 is CASSSTRGRNYGYTF. The CDR3 DNA, read in part, is TGTGCCAGCAGCTCAACCAGGGGGCGGAACTATGGC. The genes are TRBV7-2 and TRBJ1-2; 8 bases map to TRBD1. The read gets to within 3 residues of the CDR3 end, and the germline J gene fills in the rest. Germline V gene lookup returns CDR1 SGHTA and CDR2 FQGNSA. V dropped 4 bases and J dropped 2; count of bases not matched to a gene: 6. CDR3 length equals 15 residues.

As concerns this clone: The CDR3 end falls 3 residues outside the read, so it is completed with the germline J gene. V and J are TRBV20-1 and TRBJ2-3, with 9 bases fitting TRBD2. From germline, CDR1 is DFQATT and CDR2 SNEGSKA (reference sequence). Trimming cost V 3 bases and J 4 bases; bases outside gene matches: 2. The length of the CDR3 is 13 residues. This CDR3 reads CSARGLASDTQYF. The covered CDR3 bases are TGCAGTGCTAGGGGACTAGCCTCAGATACG.

With respect to this clone: Coverage ceases 3 residues before the CDR3 finishes, and the germline J gene fills in the end. The chain combines TRBV12-3 or TRBV12-4 with TRBJ1-1; 7 bases map to TRBD1. V shed 2 bases, J shed 7 bases, and the junction held 7 bases outside the gene matches. This CDR3 is 14 amino acids long. CDR3 DNA, as far as it was read: TGTGCCAGCAGTTTAAGTGCAGGGGGTGTTGAA. Protein: CASSLSAGGVE. The full CDR3 sequence reads CASSLSAGGVEAFF.

Concerning this clone itself: Sequencing ends 3 residues short of the CDR3 end; the germline J gene provides the rest. The rearrangement links TRBV19 to TRBJ1-4, with D possibly TRBD1 on 5 matching bases. In germline, CDR1 is LNHDA, CDR2 SQIVND (reference sequence). The CDR3 sequence is 12 residues long. CDR3 amino acids: CASNTGANVLFF. The DNA read from the CDR3 is TGTGCCAGTAACACTGGGGCCAACGTA.

Details on this clone: Read sequence stops 3 residues before the CDR3 end, and the germline J gene provides the missing end. The chain employs TRBV20-1 and TRBJ1-4; 7 bases agree with TRBD1. This CDR3 contains 14 residues. Losses at the gene ends were 3 bases for V and 7 bases for J; bases not matched to a gene: 8. Germline assignment: CDR1 DFQATT and CDR2 SNEGSKA (reference sequence). The sequenced part of the CDR3 DNA is TGCAGTGCTAGCCCCTACAGGGACAGTGAAAAA. This sequence encodes CSASPYRDSEK. The whole CDR3 protein reads CSASPYRDSEKLFF.

In the case of this clone: The CDR3 is cut off 3 residues early in the read; its end comes from the germline J gene. The chain recombines TRBV19 with TRBJ1-2, with TRBD1 matching 7 bases. This CDR3 is built from 15 residues. The junction had 7 bases not matched to a gene; V was cut back by 3 bases and J by 3 bases. CDR1 and CDR2 from the germline V gene are LNHDA and SQIVND (reference sequence). CDR3 DNA, as far as it was read: TGTGCCAGTAGTATCTCGACAGGGAACCACTATGGC. Translation gives CASSISTGNHYG. The whole CDR3 is CASSISTGNHYGYTF. Filled out from reference TRBV19 and TRBJ1-2, the complete variable domain reads DGGITQSPKYLFRKEGQNVTLSCEQNLNHDAMYWYRQDPGQGLRLIYYSQIVNDFQKGDIAEGYSVSREKKESFPLTVTSAQKNPTAFYLCASSISTGNHYGYTFGSGTRLTVV.

A remark on this clone: The read ends 3 residues early relative to the CDR3; the germline J gene fills the gap. The chain couples TRBV20-1 to TRBJ2-2; TRBD1 matches 10 bases. The CDR3 covers 15 residues. Trimming cost V 5 bases and J 4 bases; bases outside gene matches: 7. CDR1 is DFQATT, CDR2 SNEGSKA, per germline (reference sequence). The CDR3 bases that were read are TGCAGTGCTTTTCGCCGGGACAGGGGCACCGGGGAG. This encodes CSAFRRDRGTGE. The entire CDR3 protein is CSAFRRDRGTGELFF.

CDR3 amino acids: CASSIVQFATGELFF. The part of the CDR3 DNA that was read is TGTGCCAGTAGTATAGTACAGTTCGCCACCGGGGAG. The V call is TRBV19, the J call TRBJ2-2; D remains unclear. The CDR3 extends 3 residues past the end of the read, so its final part is completed from the germline J gene. Germline CDR1 LNHDA, CDR2 SQIVND (reference sequence). Trimming shortened V by 1 base and J by 4 bases, and 10 bases separated the two germline ends. The CDR3 has 15 amino acids.

For this clone: From the germline J gene comes the end of the CDR3, since the read stops 3 residues before it. The rearrangement joins TRBV19 to TRBJ1-5; maybe TRBD1 (5 bases). Trimming pared 9 bases from V and 0 bases from J, leaving 12 bases between. CDR3 size: 14 residues. CDR1 is LNHDA, CDR2 SQIVND, per germline (reference sequence). The CDR3 protein is CASRVGLSNQPQHF. The sequenced CDR3 bases are TGTGCCAGCAGGGTCGGGCTTAGCAATCAGCCC.

The part of the CDR3 DNA that was read is TGTGCCAGCAGCTTAGGCGGGCAACCCTCTGGGGCCAACGTC. Amino acid sequence: CASSLGGQPSGANV. The CDR3, in full, reads CASSLGGQPSGANVLTF. J is TRBJ2-6 and V is TRBV7-3; D is possibly TRBD2 (5 bases). The CDR3 is cut off 3 residues early in the read; its end comes from the germline J gene. Germline V CDR1 and CDR2: SGHTA, FQGTGA. CDR3 length: 17 amino acids. V lost 2 bases and J 0 bases, leaving 11 bases between the germline ends.

With regard to this clone: The missing CDR3 end, 3 residues past where the read stops, is filled in from the germline J gene. The chain uses TRBV20-1 and TRBJ2-7, with 12 bases matching TRBD1. V lost 5 bases and J lost 4; bases outside the gene matches: 9. The CDR3 is made up of 15 amino acids. Germline assignment: CDR1 DFQATT and CDR2 SNEGSKA (reference sequence). The DNA read from the CDR3 is TGCAGTGCTGCTCCGGGACAGGGGGCTAGGTACGAG. Its protein product is CSAAPGQGARYE. The CDR3 reads in full as CSAAPGQGARYEQYF.

A word on this clone: The CDR3 end is not reached by the read, which stops 3 residues before it; the germline J gene fills it in. This chain joins TRBV2 and TRBJ1-1; 9 bases line up with TRBD1. CDR1 and CDR2 (germline): SNHLY, FYNNEI. This CDR3 contains 14 residues. The junction had 4 bases not matched to a gene; V was cut back by 7 bases and J by 1 base. The sequenced part of the CDR3 DNA is TGTGCCAGCACCTGGGACAGGGCGAACACTGAA. It is translated as CASTWDRANTE. The complete CDR3 reads CASTWDRANTEAFF.